This T cell receptor beta chain was captured in a study of cytomegalovirus exposure and HLA in healthy donors. PCR primers comprised 60 Vbeta and 13 Jbeta primers. In the authors' methods: About 10 million of some 80 million unique TCR beta chains were shared, per a later count. Clones were read by immunoSEQ multiplex PCR, and TCRdb kept only the in-frame ones, dropping some. The D gene and trimming were derived from the DNA, and the V and J assignments and clone size from that table. The table shows more than 45,000 clones, with over 60% occurring only once. Every donor was a healthy person donating bone marrow. For this clone: Its target is unknown.

Findings of the study overall: There were 160 or so TCR beta chains listed as cytomegalovirus-associated.

The CDR3 totals 12 residues. V lost 8 bases and J 3 bases, leaving 10 bases between the germline ends. Germline assignment: CDR1 MDHEN and CDR2 SYDVKM. This TCR came from a woman in her thirties or forties in good health and CMV-seropositive. V gene TRBV28 combines with J gene TRBJ1-2; the D is unclear. Specimen: PBMCs. Here the CDR3 reads CASSRNDYGYTF. The CDR3 nucleotides read TGTGCCAGCTCCAGAAACGACTATGGCTACACCTTC.